Listed below are T cell receptor beta chains from one sample, sequenced in a study of cytomegalovirus exposure and HLA in healthy donors. Sequencing was performed with immunoSEQ multiplex PCR; in TCRdb, only in-frame clones are kept and a portion is missing. The profile shows some 76,000 clones, 94% of them singletons. The specimen was PBMCs. The receptors derive from a young woman in good health and CMV-seropositive. CDR3s include the opening cysteine and the closing phenylalanine or tryptophan. A D gene is named only where the DNA matches it firmly. Some rows have no size entry. The others give once, few or many, or a class for an expanded clone.

CDR3aa: CASSVLIANTGELFF; CDR3nt: TGTGCCAGCTCTGTACTGATCGCGAACACCGGGGAGCTGTTTTTT; abundance: .; j_gene: TRBJ2-2; d_gene: .; v_gene: TRBV18
CDR3aa: CASSTWTSGRGEQYF; CDR3nt: TGTGCCAGCAGTACCTGGACTAGCGGGAGGGGCGAGCAGTACTTC; abundance: .; j_gene: TRBJ2-7; d_gene: TRBD2; v_gene: TRBV6-5
CDR3aa: CAITPDREETQYF; CDR3nt: TGTGCCATCACCCCAGACAGGGAAGAGACCCAGTACTTC; abundance: .; j_gene: TRBJ2-5; d_gene: TRBD1; v_gene: TRBV10-3
CDR3aa: CASTPGTGSTDTQYF; CDR3nt: TGTGCCAGCACCCCGGGTACAGGCAGCACAGATACGCAGTATTTT; abundance: .; j_gene: TRBJ2-3; d_gene: .; v_gene: TRBV28
CDR3aa: CASSPRTGMGTEAFF; CDR3nt: TGTGCCAGCAGTCCTAGGACAGGGATGGGCACTGAAGCTTTCTTT; abundance: .; j_gene: TRBJ1-1; d_gene: TRBD1; v_gene: TRBV28
CDR3aa: CASKWEAPLNTEAFF; CDR3nt: TGTGCCAGCAAATGGGAGGCCCCGCTCAACACTGAAGCTTTCTTT; abundance: .; j_gene: TRBJ1-1; d_gene: .; v_gene: TRBV2
CDR3aa: CASRRTISDTQYF; CDR3nt: TGTGCCAGCCGTCGGACTATTTCAGATACGCAGTATTTT; abundance: .; j_gene: TRBJ2-3; d_gene: .; v_gene: TRBV6-1
CDR3aa: CASSSPDRGGETQYF; CDR3nt: TGTGCCAGCAGTTCCCCCGACAGGGGAGGGGAGACCCAGTACTTC; abundance: .; j_gene: TRBJ2-5; d_gene: .; v_gene: TRBV28
CDR3aa: CASSFRGLEVEKLFF; CDR3nt: TGTGCCAGCAGCTTCCGAGGGCTTGAGGTTGAAAAACTGTTTTTT; abundance: .; j_gene: TRBJ1-4; d_gene: .; v_gene: TRBV7-9
CDR3aa: CASSQDIPGFRHRVEQYF; CDR3nt: TGCGCCAGCAGCCAAGACATACCGGGATTTCGGCATAGGGTCGAGCAGTACTTC; abundance: .; j_gene: TRBJ2-7; d_gene: .; v_gene: TRBV4-3
CDR3aa: CASSQDFQEGGNEQFF; CDR3nt: TGCGCCAGCAGCCAAGATTTCCAGGAGGGAGGCAATGAGCAGTTCTTC; abundance: .; j_gene: TRBJ2-1; d_gene: .; v_gene: TRBV4-1
CDR3aa: CASSFRGSFSTDTQYF; CDR3nt: TGTGCCAGCAGTTTTCGAGGATCCTTTAGCACAGATACGCAGTATTTT; abundance: .; j_gene: TRBJ2-3; d_gene: .; v_gene: TRBV28
CDR3aa: CASSLEMEDSTNEKLFF; CDR3nt: TGTGCCAGCAGCTTAGAGATGGAGGACTCAACTAATGAAAAACTGTTTTTT; abundance: once; j_gene: TRBJ1-4; d_gene: .; v_gene: TRBV11-2
CDR3aa: CASSLSVSGTDTQYF; CDR3nt: TGTGCCAGCAGTTTATCGGTTAGTGGCACAGATACGCAGTATTTT; abundance: .; j_gene: TRBJ2-3; d_gene: .; v_gene: TRBV27
CDR3aa: CASRPGTATGELFF; CDR3nt: TGTGCCAGCAGACCCGGGACTGCAACCGGGGAGCTGTTTTTT; abundance: .; j_gene: TRBJ2-2; d_gene: .; v_gene: TRBV6-1
CDR3aa: CASSLRTGRNTEAFF; CDR3nt: TGTGCCAGCAGCTTAAGGACAGGCCGGAACACTGAAGCTTTCTTT; abundance: .; j_gene: TRBJ1-1; d_gene: TRBD1; v_gene: TRBV7-2
CDR3aa: CASSPGQVVNTEAFF; CDR3nt: TGTGCCAGCTCACCAGGACAGGTGGTGAACACTGAAGCTTTCTTT; abundance: .; j_gene: TRBJ1-1; d_gene: TRBD1; v_gene: TRBV18
CDR3aa: CSASGGYEQYF; CDR3nt: TGCAGTGCTAGCGGGGGTTACGAGCAGTACTTC; abundance: .; j_gene: TRBJ2-7; d_gene: .; v_gene: TRBV20-1
CDR3aa: CASSIGGVNTEAFF; CDR3nt: TGTGCCAGTAGTATAGGGGGCGTGAACACTGAAGCTTTCTTT; abundance: .; j_gene: TRBJ1-1; d_gene: .; v_gene: TRBV19
CDR3aa: CASSTGTGGYEQYF; CDR3nt: TGTGCCAGCAGCACCGGGACAGGGGGCTACGAGCAGTACTTC; abundance: .; j_gene: TRBJ2-7; d_gene: TRBD1; v_gene: TRBV5-5
CDR3aa: CATSRDMRLLYNEQFF; CDR3nt: TGTGCCACCAGCAGAGATATGAGACTCTTATACAATGAGCAGTTCTTC; abundance: .; j_gene: TRBJ2-1; d_gene: .; v_gene: TRBV15
CDR3aa: CASSPQVSTEAFF; CDR3nt: TGCGCCAGCAGTCCCCAGGTTTCTACTGAAGCTTTCTTT; abundance: .; j_gene: TRBJ1-1; d_gene: .; v_gene: TRBV23-1
CDR3aa: CASSGQGRNYGYTF; CDR3nt: TGTGCCAGCAGCGGACAGGGGCGTAACTATGGCTACACCTTC; abundance: .; j_gene: TRBJ1-2; d_gene: TRBD1; v_gene: TRBV9
CDR3aa: CASSVAGAYNEQFF; CDR3nt: TGTGCCAGCAGCGTAGCGGGAGCTTACAATGAGCAGTTCTTC; abundance: .; j_gene: TRBJ2-1; d_gene: .; v_gene: TRBV9
CDR3aa: CASSRTSGSSYNEQFF; CDR3nt: TGTGCCAGCAGCCGGACTAGCGGGAGTTCCTACAATGAGCAGTTCTTC; abundance: .; j_gene: TRBJ2-1; d_gene: TRBD2; v_gene: TRBV7-3
CDR3aa: CASSLVPSGRGGTGELFF; CDR3nt: TGTGCCAGCAGCTTAGTCCCCAGCGGGAGAGGGGGGACTGGGGAGCTGTTTTTT; abundance: .; j_gene: TRBJ2-2; d_gene: TRBD2; v_gene: TRBV7-8
CDR3aa: CASYPGKGEGYGYTF; CDR3nt: TGTGCCAGCTATCCAGGGAAGGGGGAGGGCTATGGCTACACCTTC; abundance: once; j_gene: TRBJ1-2; d_gene: .; v_gene: TRBV21-1
CDR3aa: CASSSPKLSNQPQHF; CDR3nt: TGTGCCAGCAGTTCCCCGAAACTTAGCAATCAGCCCCAGCATTTT; abundance: .; j_gene: TRBJ1-5; d_gene: .; v_gene: TRBV6-5
CDR3aa: CASGSVRRQGSNEQFF; CDR3nt: TGTGCCAGCGGGTCCGTGCGTCGGCAGGGGAGCAATGAGCAGTTCTTC; abundance: .; j_gene: TRBJ2-1; d_gene: .; v_gene: TRBV7-2
CDR3aa: CASSESNRGTYEQYF; CDR3nt: TGCGCCAGCAGTGAGTCGAACAGGGGGACCTACGAGCAGTACTTC; abundance: few; j_gene: TRBJ2-7; d_gene: TRBD1; v_gene: TRBV10-2
CDR3aa: CSSWTSGLNEQFF; CDR3nt: TGCAGCTCGTGGACTAGCGGCCTCAATGAGCAGTTCTTC; abundance: .; j_gene: TRBJ2-1; d_gene: TRBD2; v_gene: TRBV29-1
CDR3aa: CASSMRGAPNIVSYEQYF; CDR3nt: TGTGCCAGTAGTATGAGAGGTGCACCAAACATAGTCTCCTACGAGCAGTACTTC; abundance: .; j_gene: TRBJ2-7; d_gene: .; v_gene: TRBV19
CDR3aa: CAWRGGLDATQYF; CDR3nt: TGTGCCTGGAGAGGGGGACTAGATGCGACCCAGTACTTC; abundance: .; j_gene: TRBJ2-5; d_gene: TRBD2; v_gene: TRBV30
CDR3aa: CASSEGEGESYGYTF; CDR3nt: TGTGCCAGCAGTGAAGGGGAGGGCGAGAGCTATGGCTACACCTTC; abundance: .; j_gene: TRBJ1-2; d_gene: .; v_gene: TRBV6-1
CDR3aa: CASTPGQGELTNEKLFF; CDR3nt: TGTGCCAGCACCCCGGGACAGGGAGAGTTGACTAATGAAAAACTGTTTTTT; abundance: .; j_gene: TRBJ1-4; d_gene: TRBD1; v_gene: TRBV7-6
CDR3aa: CASSFLGGTEAFF; CDR3nt: TGTGCCAGCAGTTTCCTCGGGGGGACTGAAGCTTTCTTT; abundance: .; j_gene: TRBJ1-1; d_gene: .; v_gene: TRBV27
CDR3aa: CSVEDGRRTEAFF; CDR3nt: TGCAGCGTTGAAGATGGGAGAAGGACTGAAGCTTTCTTT; abundance: .; j_gene: TRBJ1-1; d_gene: .; v_gene: TRBV29-1
CDR3aa: CSVEAGNSYNEQFF; CDR3nt: TGCAGCGTTGAGGCGGGGAACTCCTACAATGAGCAGTTCTTC; abundance: .; j_gene: TRBJ2-1; d_gene: .; v_gene: TRBV29-1
CDR3aa: CASSPQSRFQETQYF; CDR3nt: TGTGCCAGCAGTCCCCAATCCAGGTTCCAAGAGACCCAGTACTTC; abundance: .; j_gene: TRBJ2-5; d_gene: .; v_gene: TRBV28
CDR3aa: CASSDRGTGDGYTF; CDR3nt: TGTGCCAGCAGCGACCGCGGGACAGGGGACGGCTACACCTTC; abundance: .; j_gene: TRBJ1-2; d_gene: TRBD1; v_gene: TRBV5-4
CDR3aa: CASSHLQGAPNEKLFF; CDR3nt: TGCGCCAGCAGCCACTTACAGGGGGCGCCTAATGAAAAACTGTTTTTT; abundance: .; j_gene: TRBJ1-4; d_gene: TRBD1; v_gene: TRBV4-3
CDR3aa: CASSLMGTSGQETQYF; CDR3nt: TGTGCCAGCAGCTTAATGGGGACTAGCGGGCAAGAGACCCAGTACTTC; abundance: .; j_gene: TRBJ2-5; d_gene: TRBD2; v_gene: TRBV7-2
CDR3aa: CASSLTGGETQYF; CDR3nt: TGTGCCAGCAGCTTGACAGGGGGAGAGACCCAGTACTTC; abundance: few; j_gene: TRBJ2-5; d_gene: TRBD1; v_gene: TRBV7-2
CDR3aa: CASSLNGGYTEAFF; CDR3nt: TGTGCCAGCAGTCTTAACGGGGGGTACACTGAAGCTTTCTTT; abundance: .; j_gene: TRBJ1-1; d_gene: .; v_gene: TRBV13
CDR3aa: CASSLRTSYNSPLHF; CDR3nt: TGTGCCAGCAGCTTAAGGACATCCTATAATTCACCCCTCCACTTT; abundance: once; j_gene: TRBJ1-6; d_gene: .; v_gene: TRBV5-4
CDR3aa: CASNPGEDTGELFF; CDR3nt: TGTGCCAGCAACCCCGGGGAGGACACCGGGGAGCTGTTTTTT; abundance: .; j_gene: TRBJ2-2; d_gene: .; v_gene: TRBV25-1
CDR3aa: CASSLGGFSYNEQFF; CDR3nt: TGCGCCAGCAGCTTGGGAGGTTTCTCCTACAATGAGCAGTTCTTC; abundance: .; j_gene: TRBJ2-1; d_gene: .; v_gene: TRBV5-1
CDR3aa: CSVSEGLAIEQFF; CDR3nt: TGCAGCGTCTCGGAGGGACTAGCGATTGAGCAGTTCTTC; abundance: .; j_gene: TRBJ2-1; d_gene: TRBD2; v_gene: TRBV29-1
CDR3aa: CASSPASAKVGFGYTF; CDR3nt: TGTGCCAGCAGCCCTGCCTCAGCGAAGGTAGGCTTTGGCTACACCTTC; abundance: .; j_gene: TRBJ1-2; d_gene: .; v_gene: TRBV7-3
CDR3aa: CASSPPGTSYEQYF; CDR3nt: TGTGCCAGTAGTCCACCCGGGACATCCTACGAGCAGTACTTC; abundance: .; j_gene: TRBJ2-7; d_gene: .; v_gene: TRBV19
CDR3aa: CASSFLAGNEQFF; CDR3nt: TGTGCCAGCAGCTTTTTAGCAGGGAATGAGCAGTTCTTC; abundance: .; j_gene: TRBJ2-1; d_gene: .; v_gene: TRBV11-3
CDR3aa: CASSPGLAGVSGELFF; CDR3nt: TGTGCCAGCTCACCGGGACTAGCGGGAGTGTCCGGGGAGCTGTTTTTT; abundance: .; j_gene: TRBJ2-2; d_gene: TRBD2; v_gene: TRBV18
CDR3aa: CASRMDRSNTGELFF; CDR3nt: TGTGCCAGCAGGATGGACAGAAGCAACACCGGGGAGCTGTTTTTT; abundance: few; j_gene: TRBJ2-2; d_gene: .; v_gene: TRBV6-5